The 11 T cell receptor beta chains reported below all come from one sample, sequenced in a study of identical twins (dated by TCRdb to the mid-2010s). Libraries were built with 5' RACE. TCRdb names Illumina HiSeq 2000 as the instrument used. TCRdb reprocessing: public reads trimmed at Q25 with fastp, clones called with MiXCR, in-frame beta chains kept. One record per CDR3 amino acid sequence lists the most common genes and DNA. Recorded for this sample are 350,000 to 450,000 distinct CDR3 sequences; approximately 17% of them occurred a single time. The ten largest clones take up approximately 12% of the sample. The sequenced sample consisted of naive T cells sorted from blood. Read against the paper, the sample's cell subset or site label means: cells isolated with a human naive T-cell isolation kit. The receptors stem from a middle-aged man in good health.

The gene calls are TRBV11-2 and TRBJ2-2; 7 bases are shared with TRBD1. This CDR3 comprises 15 residues. After removal of 5 bases from V and 3 bases from J, the junction contained 6 bases not matched to a gene. Germline CDR1 SGHAT, CDR2 FQNNGV. CDR3 residues: CASSEQGTYTGELFF. The CDR3 coding sequence is TGTGCCAGCAGCGAACAGGGGACCTACACCGGGGAGCTGTTTTTT.

This clonotype was seen at least ten times. J is TRBJ2-5 and V is TRBV7-9; 8 positions agree with TRBD1. The CDR3 loop spans 13 amino acids. V shed 5 bases, J shed 4 bases, and the junction held 3 bases outside the gene matches. The germline gives CDR1 SEHNR, CDR2 FQNEAQ (reference sequence). This CDR3 is CASSPRGPETQYF. The CDR3, as DNA: TGTGCCAGCAGCCCCAGGGGGCCAGAGACCCAGTACTTC.

This clonotype has only a few counts. The rearrangement joins TRBV7-2 to TRBJ2-5, with D possibly matching TRBD1 (6 bases). V lost 2 bases to trimming and J lost 3 bases, with 13 bases between them. The CDR3 consists of 15 residues. Germline V lookup: CDR1 SGHTA, CDR2 FQGNSA. The CDR3 region has the DNA TGTGCCAGCAGCTTATGGGCAGGGGCTGAAGAGACCCAGTACTTC. Amino acid sequence: CASSLWAGAEETQYF. Looking up the rest from reference TRBV7-2 and TRBJ2-5 gives the full variable domain: GAGVSQSPSNKVTEKGKDVELRCDPISGHTALYWYRQSLGQGLEFLIYFQGNSAPDKSGLPSDRFSAERTGGSVSTLTIQRTQQEDSAVYLCASSLWAGAEETQYFGPGTRLLVL.

The V call is TRBV20-1, the J call TRBJ2-7; 9 nucleotides line up with TRBD2. The CDR3 spans 15 residues. V shed 0 bases, J shed 7 bases, and the junction held 10 bases outside the gene matches. The V gene's germline CDR1 is DFQATT and CDR2 SNEGSKA (reference sequence). The CDR3 nucleotides read TGCAGTGCTAGAGATAGCGGGGGAGTAGGTCTTGAGCAGTACTTC. Its translation: CSARDSGGVGLEQYF.

The chain's CDR3 is CASSLVAGASDEQFF. CDR3 bases: TGTGCCAGCAGCTTAGTAGCGGGGGCGAGCGATGAGCAGTTCTTC. This chain joins TRBV11-3 and TRBJ2-1; 9 nucleotides match TRBD2. This CDR3 has 15 residues. The junction had 6 bases not matched to a gene; V was cut back by 1 base and J by 8 bases. The germline CDR1 and CDR2 sequences are SGHNT and YENEEA.

This clonotype was seen more than once but under ten times. The gene calls are TRBV4-3 and TRBJ2-7; perhaps TRBD1 as D (5 bases). Germline loops: CDR1 LGHNA, CDR2 YSLEER. V lost 3 bases and J 6 bases, leaving 15 bases between the germline ends. The CDR3 sequence is 14 residues long. The CDR3 spells CASSHTEGVGEQYF. CDR3 in DNA: TGCGCCAGCAGCCACACGGAAGGGGTTGGCGAGCAGTACTTC.

This clonotype has just a few counts. The chain couples TRBV7-2 to TRBJ2-7; D not certain. There are 15 residues in the CDR3. Germline CDR1 SGHTA, CDR2 FQGNSA. V lost 1 base, J lost 0 bases, and 10 bases lay in between. For the CDR3, the DNA is TGTGCCAGCAGCTTAGGGTCCTTCGACTCCTACGAGCAGTACTTC. Its translation is CASSLGSFDSYEQYF.

Only a few counts were recorded for this clonotype. The chain employs TRBV10-3 and TRBJ2-7; 9 bases align to TRBD2. J lost 2 bases, V lost 7 bases, and 6 bases had no gene match. Germline V gene data show CDR1 as ENHRY and CDR2 as SYGVKD. The CDR3 totals 14 residues. The CDR3 DNA follows: TGTGCCATCACAGCTAGCGGGGCAGCCTACGAGCAGTACTTC. It codes for CAITASGAAYEQYF.

This clonotype was seen at least ten times. This chain uses TRBV18 with TRBJ2-3; D gene ambiguous. V was clipped by 3 bases and J by 2 bases, with 9 bases between them. The CDR3 covers 14 residues. Germline lookup yields CDR1 KGHSH and CDR2 LQKENI. CDR3 bases: TGTGCCAGCTCACCGGCCAGGCTCACAGATACGCAGTATTTT. This sequence encodes CASSPARLTDTQYF.

The J gene is TRBJ2-3, the V gene TRBV12-3 or TRBV12-4; D call uncertain. The germline V and J ends were trimmed by 5 bases and 0 bases, with 15 bases remaining between them. The CDR3 sequence is 16 residues long. The CDR3 DNA reads TGTGCCAGCAGTCCCAAGGGTGGTGTTAGCACAGATACGCAGTATTTT. It codes for CASSPKGGVSTDTQYF.

The sample holds many counts of this clonotype. V and J are TRBV7-9 and TRBJ2-1; the match to TRBD2 covers 12 bases. The CDR3 length is 14 residues. V shed 7 bases and J 9 bases; nucleotides not matched to a gene: 7. Germline V gene lookup returns CDR1 SEHNR and CDR2 FQNEAQ (reference sequence). This CDR3 is CASTSSGGALEQFF. The CDR3 region has the DNA TGTGCCAGCACCTCTAGCGGGGGGGCCCTTGAGCAGTTCTTC.